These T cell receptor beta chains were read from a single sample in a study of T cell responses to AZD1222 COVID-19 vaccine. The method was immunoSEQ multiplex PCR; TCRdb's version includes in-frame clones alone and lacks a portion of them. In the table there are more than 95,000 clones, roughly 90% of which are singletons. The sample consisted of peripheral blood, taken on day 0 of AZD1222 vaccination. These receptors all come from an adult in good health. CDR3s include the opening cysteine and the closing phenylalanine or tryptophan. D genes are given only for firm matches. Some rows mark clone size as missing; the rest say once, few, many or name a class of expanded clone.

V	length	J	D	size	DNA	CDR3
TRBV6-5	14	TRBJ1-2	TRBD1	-	TGTGCCAGCAGGGACAGGGGGCGACGGGGTGGCTACACCTTC	CASRDRGRRGGYTF
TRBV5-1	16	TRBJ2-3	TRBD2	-	TGCGCCAGCACCCGGAGTAGCGGGAGCCGATTAGATACGCAGTATTTT	CASTRSSGSRLDTQYF
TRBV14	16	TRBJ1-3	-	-	TGTGCCAGCAGCCAAGCCATGGCCCCCTCTGGAAACACCATATATTTT	CASSQAMAPSGNTIYF
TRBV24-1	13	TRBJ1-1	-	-	TGTGCCACCAGACTAGGACGAGGCACTGAAGCTTTCTTT	CATRLGRGTEAFF
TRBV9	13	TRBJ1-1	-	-	TGTGCCAGCAGCGTAGACTTGAACACTGAAGCTTTCTTT	CASSVDLNTEAFF
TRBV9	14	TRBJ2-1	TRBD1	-	TGTGCCAGCAGCGTAGGGCAGGGGGCAAATGAGCAGTTCTTC	CASSVGQGANEQFF
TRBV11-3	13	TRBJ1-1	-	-	TGTGCCAGCAGCATAAAAGTGAACACTGAAGCTTTCTTT	CASSIKVNTEAFF
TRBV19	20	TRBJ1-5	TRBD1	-	TGTGCCAGTAGTACTGGGGGGGACAGGGGGCGAGTCTATAGCAATCAGCCCCAGCATTTT	CASSTGGDRGRVYSNQPQHF
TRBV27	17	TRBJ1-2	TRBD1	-	TGTGCCAGCAGTTTATGGGGACAGGGTCAGAGCAACTATGGCTACACCTTC	CASSLWGQGQSNYGYTF
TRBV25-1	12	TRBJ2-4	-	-	TGTGCCAGCAGGGGGGCCAAAAACATTCAGTACTTC	CASRGAKNIQYF
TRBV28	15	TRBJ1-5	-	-	TGTGCCAGCATCAACGAGGGGGGCAGGTTTCAGCCCCAGCATTTT	CASINEGGRFQPQHF
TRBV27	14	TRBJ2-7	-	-	TGTGCCAGCAGTTTATACCCCGGCGGACACGAGCAGTACTTC	CASSLYPGGHEQYF
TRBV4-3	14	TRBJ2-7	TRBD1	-	TGCGCCAGCAGCCAAGATCGCAGGGGGTGGGAGCAGTACTTC	CASSQDRRGWEQYF
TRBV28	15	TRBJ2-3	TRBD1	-	TGTGCCAGCAGTTCCGGACAGGGGGCGACAGATACGCAGTATTTT	CASSSGQGATDTQYF
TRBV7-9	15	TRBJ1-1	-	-	TGTGCCAGCAGCTACGAGGACAGCTTGAACACTGAAGCTTTCTTT	CASSYEDSLNTEAFF
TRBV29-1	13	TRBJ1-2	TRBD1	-	TGCAGCGTTGAGCCCGGGACAGGGTATGGCTACACCTTC	CSVEPGTGYGYTF
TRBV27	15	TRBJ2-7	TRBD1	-	TGTGCCAGCAGAGATCCGGGACAGGGGGCCAACGAGCAGTACTTC	CASRDPGQGANEQYF
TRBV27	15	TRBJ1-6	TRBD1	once	TGTGCCACCCAAGGCCTGGGACAGGGCGGGTCACCCCTCCACTTT	CATQGLGQGGSPLHF
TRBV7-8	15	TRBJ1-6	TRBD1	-	TGTGCCAGCAGCCCAGCCACAGGGGACAATTCACCCCTCCACTTT	CASSPATGDNSPLHF
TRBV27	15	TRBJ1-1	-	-	TGTGCCAGCACCCTCCGGGCCGGAGGGAACACTGAAGCTTTCTTT	CASTLRAGGNTEAFF
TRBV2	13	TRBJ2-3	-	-	TGTGCCAGCAGGTCCCAGGGCACAGATACGCAGTATTTT	CASRSQGTDTQYF
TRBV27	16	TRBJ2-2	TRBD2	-	TGTGCCAGCAGTTTAAAGGCTAGCGGGAGCCTCGGGGAGCTGTTTTTT	CASSLKASGSLGELFF
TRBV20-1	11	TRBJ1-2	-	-	TGCAGTGCTAGAAGGTCGGAGGGCTACACCTTC	CSARRSEGYTF
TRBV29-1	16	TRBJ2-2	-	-	TGCAGCGTTGAGGGCTTAGGGACCGATAACACCGGGGAGCTGTTTTTT	CSVEGLGTDNTGELFF
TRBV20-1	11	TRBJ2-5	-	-	TGCAGTGTACAGGGTTGGGAGACCCAGTACTTC	CSVQGWETQYF
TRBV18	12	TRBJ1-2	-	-	TGTGCCAGCTCGGAGGGCGAAAGGGGCTACACCTTC	CASSEGERGYTF
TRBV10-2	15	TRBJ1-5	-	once	TGCGCCAGCAGTGAGACGGGGGGGAGCAATCAGCCCCAGCATTTT	CASSETGGSNQPQHF
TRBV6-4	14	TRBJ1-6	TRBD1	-	TGTGCCAGCAGGGGGCAGGGGGCTAATTCACCCCTCCACTTT	CASRGQGANSPLHF
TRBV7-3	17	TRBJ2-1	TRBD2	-	TGTGCCAGCAGCTTAAACCTGAGGACTAGCGGTTTCAATGAGCAGTTCTTC	CASSLNLRTSGFNEQFF
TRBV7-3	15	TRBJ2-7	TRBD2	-	TGTGCCAGCAGCTTAAATCCTAGCGGGAGTCACGAGCAGTACTTC	CASSLNPSGSHEQYF
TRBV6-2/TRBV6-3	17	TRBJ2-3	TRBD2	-	TGTGCCAGCAGTTACTCAACTAGCGGGGACCTCACAGATACGCAGTATTTT	CASSYSTSGDLTDTQYF
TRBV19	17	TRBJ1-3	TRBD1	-	TGTGCCAGTAGTACTAACAAGGGACAGGTTGGAGGTAACACCATATATTTT	CASSTNKGQVGGNTIYF
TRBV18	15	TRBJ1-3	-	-	TGTGCCAGCTCGCTAGGCCCAGGGACTGGAAACACCATATATTTT	CASSLGPGTGNTIYF
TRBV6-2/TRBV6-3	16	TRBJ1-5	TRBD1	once	TGTGCCAGCGGCCGGGACAGTGGGTATAGCAATCAGCCCCAGCATTTT	CASGRDSGYSNQPQHF
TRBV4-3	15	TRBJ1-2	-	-	TGCGCCAGCAGCCAAGATCCAGGGGATAGCTATGGCTACACCTTC	CASSQDPGDSYGYTF
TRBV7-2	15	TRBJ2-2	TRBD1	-	TGTGCCAGCAGCAGACGACAGGGTGGTGGCGGGGAGCTGTTTTTT	CASSRRQGGGGELFF
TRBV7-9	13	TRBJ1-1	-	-	TGTGCCAGCGGAGGGACACCGAACACTGAAGCTTTCTTT	CASGGTPNTEAFF
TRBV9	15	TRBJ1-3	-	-	TGTGCCAGCAGCCCTCAGTGGGGGCTTGGAAACACCATATATTTT	CASSPQWGLGNTIYF
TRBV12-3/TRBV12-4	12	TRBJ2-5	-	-	TGTGCCAGCAGCTGGACGGAAGAGACCCAGTACTTC	CASSWTEETQYF
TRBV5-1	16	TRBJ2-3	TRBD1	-	TGCGCCAGCAGCTGGGGGACAGGGAGGGTGTCGGATACGCAGTATTTT	CASSWGTGRVSDTQYF
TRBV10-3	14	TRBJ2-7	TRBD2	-	TGTGCCATCGGCCCGGGCGGGGGGATCTACGAGCAGTACTTC	CAIGPGGGIYEQYF
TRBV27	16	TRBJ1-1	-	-	TGTGCCAGCAGTCCCTCCGCGGGGGGCTGGACCACTGAAGCTTTCTTT	CASSPSAGGWTTEAFF
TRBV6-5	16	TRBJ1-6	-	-	TGTGCCAGCAGTTACTCGTGGGAGACTTATAATTCACCCCTCCACTTT	CASSYSWETYNSPLHF
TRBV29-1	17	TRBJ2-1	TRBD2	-	TGCAGCGGGGGAGGACTAGCGGGAGGGATGTCCTACAATGAGCAGTTCTTC	CSGGGLAGGMSYNEQFF
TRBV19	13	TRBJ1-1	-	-	TGTGCCAGTAGTTCGCGGAAAGGCACTGAAGCTTTCTTT	CASSSRKGTEAFF
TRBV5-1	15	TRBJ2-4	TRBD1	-	TGCGCCAGCAGCCCCGGACAGGGAGCCCAAAACATTCAGTACTTC	CASSPGQGAQNIQYF
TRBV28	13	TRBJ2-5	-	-	TGTGCCAGCAGCCTCAGGGTCCAAGAGACCCAGTACTTC	CASSLRVQETQYF
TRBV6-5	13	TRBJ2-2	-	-	TGTGCCAGCAGTTACTCGCTGGGCGGGGAGCTGTTTTTT	CASSYSLGGELFF
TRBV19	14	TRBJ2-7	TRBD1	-	TGTGCCAGTAGTCAGACGGGACAGCTCGACGAGCAGTACTTC	CASSQTGQLDEQYF
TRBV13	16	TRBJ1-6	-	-	TGTGCCAGCAGCTTATCCAGGCGGATTGGGAATTCACCCCTCCACTTT	CASSLSRRIGNSPLHF
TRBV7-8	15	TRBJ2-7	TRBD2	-	TGTGCCAGCAGCTTAGGACCTAGCGGGAGGGGCGAGCAGTACTTC	CASSLGPSGRGEQYF
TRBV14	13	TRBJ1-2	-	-	TGTGCCAGCAGCCAAGATATAAACTATGGCTACACCTTC	CASSQDINYGYTF
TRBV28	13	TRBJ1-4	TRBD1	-	TGTGCCAGCATTACAGGGGGTATAGGAAAACTGTTTTTT	CASITGGIGKLFF
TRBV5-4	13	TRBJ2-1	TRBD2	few	TGTGCCAGCGGACGTAGCGGGAGCGATGAGCAGTTCTTC	CASGRSGSDEQFF
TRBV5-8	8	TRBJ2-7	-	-	TGTGCCAGCGTCCTGTCGAGCTTC	CASVLSSF
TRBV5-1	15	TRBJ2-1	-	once	TGCGCCAGCAGCTTAGCGGGTCCCTCCTACAATGAGCAGTTCTTC	CASSLAGPSYNEQFF
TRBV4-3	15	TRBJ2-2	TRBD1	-	TGCGCCAGCAGCCGTGGGACAGACTCTACCGGGGAGCTGTTTTTT	CASSRGTDSTGELFF